This entry lists 20 T cell receptor beta chains sequenced from one sample in a study of T-cell reconstitution after alpha-beta-depleted transplantation in children. For TCRbeta, the library was prepared with unique molecular identifiers. TCRdb reprocessed the PCR reads with MiXCR, giving one entry per CDR3 protein. The data show tens of thousands of distinct CDR3 sequences, about 9% seen once. Sample: PBMCs, mostly from graft donor cells, taken 60 days after TCRalphabeta/CD19-depleted stem cell transplant. Source of these receptors: a male patient between 2 and 9 years old who had a stem cell transplant for chronic granulomatous disease, so the T cells may come from the graft donor.

The CDR3 DNA follows: TGTGCCAGCAGCTTATTTGACGAGCAGTACTTC. It specifies CASSLFDEQYF. This chain uses TRBV7-6 with TRBJ2-7, with D hard to call. Germline V gene sequence: CDR1 SGHVS, CDR2 FNYEAQ. V lost 2 bases to trimming and J lost 5 bases, with 4 bases between them. There are 11 residues in the CDR3.

This clonotype has at least ten counts. The V and J genes are TRBV28 and TRBJ2-3; D is tentatively TRBD1 or TRBD2 (5 bases each). The CDR3 length is 16 residues. The germline CDR1 and CDR2 sequences are MDHEN and SYDVKM. V dropped 8 bases and J dropped 1 base, with 19 bases sitting between them. This CDR3 is CASPPPGRTRTDTQYF. DNA for the CDR3: TGTGCCAGCCCCCCCCCGGGACGGACCCGCACAGATACGCAGTATTTT.

The V call is TRBV10-1, the J call TRBJ1-1; D uncertain. The CDR3 runs to 16 residues. Trimming stripped 3 bases from V and 1 base from J, with 15 bases between. CDR1 is WNHNN, CDR2 SYGVQD, per germline (reference sequence). In nucleotides, the CDR3 is TGCGCCAGCAGTGACGGTCGGTCTACCCCGAACACTGAAGCTTTCTTT. It is translated as CASSDGRSTPNTEAFF.

This clonotype was observed many times. This CDR3 reads CASSQYRDRSNTGELFF. The CDR3 DNA follows: TGTGCCAGCAGCCAGTACCGGGACAGATCGAACACCGGGGAGCTGTTTTTT. The gene calls are TRBV3-1 and TRBJ2-2, with TRBD1 matching 7 bases. With V trimmed by 3 bases and J by 0 bases, 7 bases remained unmatched. Germline V gene sequence: CDR1 LGHDT, CDR2 YNNKEL (reference sequence). This CDR3 is built from 17 residues.

This clonotype was counted many times. The chain joins TRBV7-9 to TRBJ2-3; TRBD1 agrees at 8 bases. V was pared by 5 bases and J by 6 bases, with 13 bases of the junction left unmatched. The germline gives CDR1 SEHNR, CDR2 FQNEAQ (reference sequence). The CDR3 is 16 residues long. The CDR3 coding sequence is TGTGCCAGCAGCCCTATTCGGACAGGGCGGATCGATACGCAGTATTTT. Encoded protein: CASSPIRTGRIDTQYF. Filled out from reference TRBV7-9 and TRBJ2-3, the complete variable domain reads DTGVSQNPRHKITKRGQNVTFRCDPISEHNRLYWYRQTLGQGPEFLTYFQNEAQLEKSRLLSDRFSAERPKGSFSTLEIQRTEQGDSAMYLCASSPIRTGRIDTQYFGPGTRLTVL.

A few counts support this clonotype. One base away lies a much larger clone, so this may be a sequencing read error. The chain joins TRBV20-1 to TRBJ2-7, with TRBD2 identical over 13 bases. The length of the CDR3 is 17 residues. The ends lost 6 bases at V and 1 base at J; junction bases unmatched: 12. Germline lookup yields CDR1 DFQATT and CDR2 SNEGSKA (reference sequence). CDR3 sequence reads: CSANGLAGVDSSYEQYF. For the CDR3, the DNA is TGCAGTGCCAATGGACTAGCGGGAGTGGATTCTTCCTACGAGCAGTACTTC.

This clonotype was seen ten or more times. The V and J genes are TRBV9 and TRBJ2-1, with 7 bases matching TRBD1. Germline V lookup: CDR1 SGDLS, CDR2 YYNGEE. J was trimmed by 10 bases and V by 0 bases; bases with no gene match: 10. The CDR3 totals 15 residues. The CDR3 loop reads CASSVAGTALDEQFF. DNA for the CDR3: TGTGCCAGCAGCGTAGCTGGGACAGCCTTAGACGAGCAGTTCTTC.

This clonotype was seen repeatedly, ten times or more. The CDR3 is CASSSQGGGAYEQYF. The CDR3 bases are TGTGCCAGCAGTTCACAGGGAGGTGGCGCCTACGAGCAGTACTTC. The rearrangement uses TRBV28 and TRBJ2-7; either TRBD1 or TRBD2 may fit D (6 bases each). Between the trimmed V and J ends, which lost 4 bases and 2 bases, there was a span of 15 bases. Germline CDR1 reads MDHEN; CDR2 reads SYDVKM. This CDR3 region has 15 residues.

The chain carries TRBV19 and TRBJ2-7; 9 nucleotides agree with TRBD2. V dropped 4 bases and J dropped 0; count of bases not matched to a gene: 4. The germline CDR1 and CDR2 sequences are LNHDA and SQIVND (reference sequence). The CDR3 runs to 15 residues. The CDR3 DNA reads TGTGCCAGTAGTAGGAGCGGGAGGAGCTCCTACGAGCAGTACTTC. Translated: CASSRSGRSSYEQYF.

This clonotype was found many times. The V and J genes are TRBV20-1 and TRBJ2-7; weak D call: TRBD2 (5 bases). V lost 6 bases and J lost 5, with 11 bases in between. Germline values: CDR1 DFQATT, CDR2 SNEGSKA (reference sequence). The CDR3 loop spans 11 amino acids. CDR3 residues: CSAHHGDEQYF. The CDR3 coding sequence is TGCAGTGCACACCACGGGGACGAGCAGTACTTC.

This clonotype occurred many times. The V gene is TRBV5-1, the J gene TRBJ2-7; a weak D match, TRBD1 (7 bases). Trimming removed 0 bases at V and 4 bases at J, with 14 bases between. Germline CDR1 SGHRS, CDR2 YFSETQ. The CDR3 has 15 amino acids. The CDR3 spells CASSLGTTGRYEQYF. The CDR3 coding sequence is TGCGCCAGCAGCTTGGGCACGACAGGGAGGTACGAGCAGTACTTC.

In its sample, this clonotype was seen many times. The chain employs TRBV11-2 and TRBJ1-3; D is ambiguous. The CDR3 consists of 15 residues. Looked up from germline, CDR1 is SGHAT and CDR2 is FQNNGV. V lost 5 bases to trimming and J lost 2 bases, with 13 bases between them. CDR3: CASSPGVLTGNTIYF. The CDR3 DNA reads TGTGCCAGCAGCCCCGGGGTGTTAACTGGAAACACCATATATTTT.

CDR3 nucleotides: TGTGCCAGTAGTCCCCAAGTCGGGACAGGGAGAAGCTACGAGCAGTACTTC. Translating gives CASSPQVGTGRSYEQYF. This chain connects TRBV19 to TRBJ2-7; 9 nucleotides agree with TRBD1. There are 17 residues in the CDR3. The trim removed 5 bases at V and 3 bases at J, leaving 14 bases unmatched. Germline CDR1 is LNHDA and CDR2 is SQIVND (reference sequence). The variable domain in full, completed from reference TRBV19 and TRBJ2-7, reads DGGITQSPKYLFRKEGQNVTLSCEQNLNHDAMYWYRQDPGQGLRLIYYSQIVNDFQKGDIAEGYSVSREKKESFPLTVTSAQKNPTAFYLCASSPQVGTGRSYEQYFGPGTRLTVT.

This clonotype was found many times. V gene TRBV20-1 combines with J gene TRBJ1-5, with D unresolved. V lost 6 bases to trimming and J lost 3 bases, with 9 bases between them. CDR1 is DFQATT and CDR2 is SNEGSKA in the germline V gene (reference sequence). This CDR3 has 12 residues. CDR3 protein: CSAGIFNQPQHF. DNA for the CDR3: TGCAGTGCAGGGATCTTCAATCAGCCCCAGCATTTT.

The chain recombines TRBV7-6 with TRBJ1-3; D gene uncertain. Germline V gene data show CDR1 as SGHVS and CDR2 as FNYEAQ. The CDR3 is made up of 15 amino acids. Trimming took 6 bases from V and 0 from J, leaving 12 bases between them. The CDR3 DNA sequence: TGTGCCAGCAGACTAGGACCGAACTCTGGAAACACCATATATTTT. This sequence encodes CASRLGPNSGNTIYF. The full variable domain, its missing parts supplied by reference TRBV7-6 and TRBJ1-3, is GAGVSQSPRYKVTKRGQDVALRCDPISGHVSLYWYRQALGQGPEFLTYFNYEAQQDKSGLPNDRFSAERPEGSISTLTIQRTEQRDSAMYRCASRLGPNSGNTIYFGEGSWLTVV.

This clonotype was seen many times. The chain couples TRBV5-8 to TRBJ2-5, with 10 bases that match TRBD1. The CDR3 is 15 residues long. J was trimmed by 0 bases and V by 4 bases; bases with no gene match: 3. CDR1 and CDR2 from the germline V gene are SGHTS and YDEGEE. The CDR3 region has the DNA TGTGCCAGCAGCCGGGGACAGGGGTACCAAGAGACCCAGTACTTC. Amino acid sequence: CASSRGQGYQETQYF. The variable domain in full, completed from reference TRBV5-8 and TRBJ2-5, reads EAGVTQSPTHLIKTRGQQATLRCSPISGHTSVYWYQQALGLGLQFLLWYDEGEERNRGNFPPRFSGRQFPNYSSELNVNALELEDSALYLCASSRGQGYQETQYFGPGTRLLVL.

CDR3 residues: CASLWGNSNQPQHF. Written as DNA, the CDR3 is TGTGCAAGCCTCTGGGGAAATAGCAATCAGCCCCAGCATTTT. This chain connects TRBV6-2 or TRBV6-3 to TRBJ1-5, with D hard to call. This CDR3 has 14 amino acids. Looked up from germline, CDR1 is MNHEY and CDR2 is SVGEGT.

This clonotype has a count of ten or more. The CDR3 protein is CASSQGGLSGANVLTF. DNA for the CDR3: TGCGCCAGCAGCCAAGGGGGGCTCTCTGGGGCCAACGTCCTGACTTTC. The chain has TRBV4-3 and TRBJ2-6; perhaps TRBD1 as D (6 bases). In germline, CDR1 is LGHNA, CDR2 YSLEER. V lost 1 base and J lost 0, with 7 bases in between. The CDR3 length is 16 residues.

V gene TRBV20-1 combines with J gene TRBJ2-5, with D possibly being TRBD1 (5 bases). The CDR3 contains 15 residues. V gave up 0 bases and J gave up 5 bases, with 16 bases separating them. In germline, CDR1 is DFQATT, CDR2 SNEGSKA (reference sequence). The CDR3 coding sequence is TGCAGTGCTAGAGAAGTAACCGGAAAGGGGGAGACCCAGTACTTC. This codes for CSAREVTGKGETQYF.

This clonotype has a count of ten or more. The chain combines TRBV7-6 with TRBJ2-2; unclear D gene. The CDR3 sequence is 13 residues long. V was pared by 1 base and J by 9 bases, with 9 bases between. Germline V lookup: CDR1 SGHVS, CDR2 FNYEAQ. The CDR3 is CASSLEVSRELFF. DNA for the CDR3: TGTGCCAGCAGCTTAGAGGTCTCCAGGGAGCTGTTTTTT.